This T cell receptor beta chain was captured in a study of T-cell reconstitution after alpha-beta-depleted transplantation in children. Study results and limitations: T-cell numbers and diversity one year post-transplant derived largely from freshly generated T cells.

The length of the CDR3 is 15 residues. J gave up 2 bases and V 5 bases, and 9 bases lay outside the gene matches. CDR1 and CDR2 from the germline V gene are DFQATT and SNEGSKA (reference sequence). The table lists this clonotype with many counts. What it binds is unknown. During its preparation, the TCRbeta library received unique molecular identifiers. TCRdb redid the calling of the PCR reads with MiXCR, one entry per CDR3 protein. Among 250,000 or so distinct CDR3 sequences, 7.5% to 9.5% were seen once, and the ten largest hold roughly 5.8%. The TCR comes from a male patient under 18 who had a stem cell transplant for acute lymphoblastic leukemia, so the T cells may come from the graft donor. V usage is TRBV20-1 and J usage is TRBJ1-5, with 7 bases that match TRBD1. The sequencing used PBMCs, mostly from graft donor cells, collected 180 days after TCRalphabeta/CD19-depleted stem cell transplant. CDR3 protein: CSAWRDSLGNQPQHF. DNA of the CDR3: TGCAGTGCTTGGAGGGACAGTCTAGGCAATCAGCCCCAGCATTTT.